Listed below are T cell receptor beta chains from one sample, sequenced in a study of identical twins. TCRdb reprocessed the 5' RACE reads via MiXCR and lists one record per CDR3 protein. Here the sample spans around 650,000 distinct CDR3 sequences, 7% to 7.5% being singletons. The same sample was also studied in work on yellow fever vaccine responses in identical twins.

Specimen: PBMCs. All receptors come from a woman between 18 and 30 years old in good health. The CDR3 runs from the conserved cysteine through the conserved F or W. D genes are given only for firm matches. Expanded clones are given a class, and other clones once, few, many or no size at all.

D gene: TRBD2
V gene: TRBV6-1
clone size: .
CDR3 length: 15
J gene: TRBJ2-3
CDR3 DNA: TGTGCCAGCCGTAATAGCGGGGGATTGACAGATACGCAGTATTTT
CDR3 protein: CASRNSGGLTDTQYF

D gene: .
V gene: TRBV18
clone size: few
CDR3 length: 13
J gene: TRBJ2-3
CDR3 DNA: TGTGCCAGCTCATCAAGCTTGGCAGATACGCAGTATTTT
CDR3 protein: CASSSSLADTQYF

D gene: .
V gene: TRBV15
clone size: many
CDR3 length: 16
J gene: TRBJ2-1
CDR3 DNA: TGTGCCACCAGCAGAGAACGGTCGTCGGGTAGCGATGAGCAGTTCTTC
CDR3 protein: CATSRERSSGSDEQFF

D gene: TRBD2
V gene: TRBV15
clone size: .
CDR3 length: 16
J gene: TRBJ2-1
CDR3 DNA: TGTGCCACCAGCAGACCTGCACTAGCGGCCTACAATGAGCAGTTCTTC
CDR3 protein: CATSRPALAAYNEQFF

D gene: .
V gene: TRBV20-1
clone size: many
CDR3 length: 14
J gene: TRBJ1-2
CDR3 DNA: TGCAGTGCGAACCCGGTGGAAGGATGGCATGGCTACACCTTC
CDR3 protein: CSANPVEGWHGYTF

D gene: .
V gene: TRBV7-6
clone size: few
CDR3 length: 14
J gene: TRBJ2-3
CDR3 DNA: TGTGCCAGCAGCTTAGGCAGGGGGGTTCGGTCGCAGTATTTT
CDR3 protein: CASSLGRGVRSQYF

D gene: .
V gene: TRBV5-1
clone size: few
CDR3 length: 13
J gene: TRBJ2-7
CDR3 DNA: TGCGCCAGCAGCCTCGGGACTTTCGACGAGCAGTACTTC
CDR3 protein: CASSLGTFDEQYF

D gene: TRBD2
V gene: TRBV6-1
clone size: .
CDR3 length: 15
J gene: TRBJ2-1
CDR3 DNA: TGTGCCAGCAGTGAAGAGGCTAGCGGGGGCAATGAGCAGTTCTTC
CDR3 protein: CASSEEASGGNEQFF

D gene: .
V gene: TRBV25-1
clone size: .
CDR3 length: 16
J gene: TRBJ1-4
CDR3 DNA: TGTGCCAGCAGTAAGACACAGGGCACAACTAATGAAAAACTGTTTTTT
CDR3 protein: CASSKTQGTTNEKLFF

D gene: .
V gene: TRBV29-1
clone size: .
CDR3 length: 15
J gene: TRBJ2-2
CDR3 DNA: TGCAGCGTTGAGGGAGGTAGCGGCCACACCGGGGAGCTGTTTTTT
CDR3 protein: CSVEGGSGHTGELFF

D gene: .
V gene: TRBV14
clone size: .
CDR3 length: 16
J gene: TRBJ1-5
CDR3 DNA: TGTGCCAGCAGCCACTTTAGGGAGGTTAGCAATCAGCCCCAGCATTTT
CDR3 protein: CASSHFREVSNQPQHF

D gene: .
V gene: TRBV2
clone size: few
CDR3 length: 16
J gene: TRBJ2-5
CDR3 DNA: TGTGCCAGCAGTGAAGAGGACCAGGCGGGCCGGGAGACCCAGTACTTC
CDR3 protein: CASSEEDQAGRETQYF

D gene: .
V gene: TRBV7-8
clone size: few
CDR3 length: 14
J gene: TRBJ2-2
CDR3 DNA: TGTGCCAGCAGCTTAGGGCCAAGCACCGGGGAGCTGTTTTTT
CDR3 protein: CASSLGPSTGELFF

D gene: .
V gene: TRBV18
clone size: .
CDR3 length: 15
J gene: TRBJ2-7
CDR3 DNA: TGTGCCAGCTCACCGCCACAGTTGGCCGCCTACGAGCAGTACTTC
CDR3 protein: CASSPPQLAAYEQYF

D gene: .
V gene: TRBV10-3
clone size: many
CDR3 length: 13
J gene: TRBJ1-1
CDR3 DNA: TGTGCCATCAGTGCTGGGGTTGGCACTGAAGCTTTCTTT
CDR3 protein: CAISAGVGTEAFF

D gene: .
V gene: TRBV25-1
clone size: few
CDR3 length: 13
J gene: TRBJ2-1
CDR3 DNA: TGTGCCAGCAGGGACCGAGACATCAATGAGCAGTTCTTC
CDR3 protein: CASRDRDINEQFF

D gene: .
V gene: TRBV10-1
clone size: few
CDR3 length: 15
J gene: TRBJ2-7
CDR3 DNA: TGCGCCAGCAGTGACGGAGGTAGCGGAAACTACGAGCAGTACTTC
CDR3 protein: CASSDGGSGNYEQYF

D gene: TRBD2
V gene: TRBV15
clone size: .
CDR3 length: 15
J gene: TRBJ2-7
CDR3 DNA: TGTGCCACCAGCAGTGGCGGGAGTCTCTCCTACGAGCAGTACTTC
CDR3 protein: CATSSGGSLSYEQYF

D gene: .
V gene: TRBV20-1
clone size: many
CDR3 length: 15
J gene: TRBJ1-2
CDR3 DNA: TGCAGTGCTAGAGAATCGAAGGGTTTTGACTATGGCTACACCTTC
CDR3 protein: CSARESKGFDYGYTF

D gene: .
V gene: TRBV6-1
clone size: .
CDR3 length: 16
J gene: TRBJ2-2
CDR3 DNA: TGTGCCAGCAAGACCGGGGCATCTGCGAACACCGGGGAGCTGTTTTTT
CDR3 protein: CASKTGASANTGELFF

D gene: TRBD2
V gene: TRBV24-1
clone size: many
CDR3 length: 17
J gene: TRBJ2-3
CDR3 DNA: TGTGCCACCAGTGATACCAATAGCGGGAGCGCCGGAGATACGCAGTATTTT
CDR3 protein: CATSDTNSGSAGDTQYF